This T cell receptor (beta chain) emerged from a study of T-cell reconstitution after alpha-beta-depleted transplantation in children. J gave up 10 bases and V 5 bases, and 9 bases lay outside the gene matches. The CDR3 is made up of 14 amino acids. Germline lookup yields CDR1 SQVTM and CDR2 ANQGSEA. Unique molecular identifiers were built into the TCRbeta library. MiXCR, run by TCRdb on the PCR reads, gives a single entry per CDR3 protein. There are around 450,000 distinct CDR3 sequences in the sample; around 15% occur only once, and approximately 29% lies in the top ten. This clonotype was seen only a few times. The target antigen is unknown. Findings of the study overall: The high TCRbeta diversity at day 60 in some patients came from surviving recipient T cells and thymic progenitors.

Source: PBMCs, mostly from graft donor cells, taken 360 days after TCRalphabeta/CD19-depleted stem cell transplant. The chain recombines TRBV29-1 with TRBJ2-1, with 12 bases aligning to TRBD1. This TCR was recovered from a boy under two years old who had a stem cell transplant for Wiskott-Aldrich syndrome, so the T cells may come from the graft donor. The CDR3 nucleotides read TGCAGCGTTTACCGGGACAGGGGGCGCCAGGAGCAGTTCTTC. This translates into CSVYRDRGRQEQFF.